The 16 T cell receptor beta chains reported below all come from one sample, sequenced in a study of T cell changes during pregnancy in multiple sclerosis. Repertoires were generated with immunoSEQ multiplex PCR, while TCRdb's copy carries only in-frame clones and drops some. The sample lists approximately 100,000 clones, 90% to 95% occurring once. The specimen was peripheral blood, collected in the third trimester of pregnancy. The receptors come from a female donor with multiple sclerosis, enrolled in a pregnancy study.

This clone has only one observation. The V gene is TRBV7-2, the J gene TRBJ2-7; 7 bases fit TRBD1. Trimming removed 4 bases from V and 1 base from J; junction bases left unmatched: 4. CDR1 and CDR2 (germline): SGHTA, FQGNSA. CDR3 size: 14 residues. The chain's CDR3 is CASSSYRGSYEQYF. CDR3 sequence (DNA): TGTGCCAGCAGCTCATACAGGGGTTCCTACGAGCAGTACTTC.

This clone was found a few times. The chain recombines TRBV25-1 with TRBJ2-1, with TRBD2 matching 10 bases. Losses at the gene ends were 5 bases for V and 3 bases for J; bases not matched to a gene: 7. CDR3 length equals 16 residues. Germline V lookup: CDR1 MGHDK, CDR2 SYGVNS. CDR3 in amino acids: CASSIRAGGNYNEQFF. CDR3 DNA: TGTGCCAGCAGTATCCGAGCGGGAGGGAACTACAATGAGCAGTTCTTC.

This chain links TRBV18 with TRBJ2-2; TRBD2 agrees at 10 bases. The V segment lost 5 bases and the J segment 3 bases; nucleotides outside the gene matches: 6. The CDR3 has 16 amino acids. Per germline, CDR1 KGHSH and CDR2 LQKENI. Written as DNA, the CDR3 is TGTGCCAGCTCATCTCTAGCGGGAGTCGACACCGGGGAGCTGTTTTTT. This encodes CASSSLAGVDTGELFF. The full variable domain, rest sourced from reference TRBV18 and TRBJ2-2, is NAGVMQNPRHLVRRRGQEARLRCSPMKGHSHVYWYRQLPEEGLKFMVYLQKENIIDESGMPKERFSAEFPKEGPSILRIQQVVRGDSAAYFCASSSLAGVDTGELFFGEGSRLTVL.

The rearrangement links TRBV28 to TRBJ2-6; tentatively, D is TRBD2 (5 bases). V gave up 6 bases and J gave up 0 bases, with 12 bases separating them. Germline CDR1 MDHEN, CDR2 SYDVKM. This CDR3 has 16 amino acids. Here the CDR3 reads CASRGGWGSGANVLTF. The CDR3 nucleotides are TGTGCCAGCAGAGGAGGTTGGGGCTCTGGGGCCAACGTCCTGACTTTC.

The genes are TRBV27 and TRBJ2-2; maybe TRBD2 (6 bases). CDR3 length equals 16 residues. V gave up 3 bases and J gave up 2 bases, with 13 bases separating them. Germline CDR1 is MNHEY and CDR2 is SMNVEV (reference sequence). Here the CDR3 reads CASSFFVSGNTGELFF. CDR3 bases: TGTGCCAGCAGTTTTTTTGTTAGCGGTAACACCGGGGAGCTGTTTTTT.

The V gene is TRBV7-9, the J gene TRBJ2-5, with D possibly being TRBD1 (5 bases). Germline-derived CDR1 and CDR2 are SEHNR and FQNEAQ (reference sequence). This CDR3 has 11 amino acids. V was cut by 5 bases and J by 4 bases, with 5 bases left in between. In nucleotides, the CDR3 is TGTGCCAGCAGCAGGGGAGAGACCCAGTACTTC. Protein product: CASSRGETQYF.

The chain combines TRBV5-1 with TRBJ2-1, with a possible D match to TRBD2 (5 bases). The V end lost 4 bases, the J end lost 7 bases, and 15 bases lay between the germline ends. The germline CDR1 and CDR2 sequences are SGHRS and YFSETQ. This CDR3 contains 14 residues. The CDR3, as DNA: TGCGCCAGCAGCCGGACTCTAGGAGGAAATGAGCAGTTCTTC. Encoded protein: CASSRTLGGNEQFF.

The CDR3 protein is CASSVGRQGARGYTF. CDR3 DNA: TGTGCCAGCAGCGTAGGGCGACAGGGGGCGCGGGGCTACACCTTC. The rearrangement joins TRBV9 to TRBJ1-2, with 10 bases lining up with TRBD1. The V and J ends lost 0 bases and 8 bases, in that order; junction bases with no gene match: 7. This CDR3 has 15 amino acids. CDR1 and CDR2 (germline): SGDLS, YYNGEE.

The chain uses TRBV19 and TRBJ2-3; 7 bases match TRBD1. Trimming took 6 bases from V and 4 from J; bases not matched to a gene: 7. The CDR3 consists of 14 residues. Germline-derived CDR1 and CDR2 are LNHDA and SQIVND (reference sequence). For the CDR3, the DNA is TGTGCCAGTAGCGAGACAGGGCGGGCAGATACGCAGTATTTT. It yields the protein CASSETGRADTQYF.

With regard to this clone: At one boundary the junction diverges from the germline segment, which might be a read error. CDR3 sequence (DNA): TGTGCTAGCAGCTTAGAGGGAGCATACGAGCAGTACTTC. Its protein is CASSLEGAYEQYF. The V call is TRBV7-7, the J call TRBJ2-7; TRBD2 might be the D (5 bases). Germline-derived CDR1 and CDR2 are SSHAT and FNYEAQ (reference sequence). This CDR3 is built from 13 residues.

The rearrangement links TRBV28 to TRBJ1-1; weak D call: TRBD1 (5 bases). The CDR3 length is 14 residues. Trimming removed 5 bases from V and 1 base from J, with 11 bases in between. Germline CDR1 reads MDHEN; CDR2 reads SYDVKM. The CDR3 nucleotides are TGTGCCAGCAGTATCTCAAGGGGGAACACTGAAGCTTTCTTT. Its translation: CASSISRGNTEAFF.

The rearrangement uses TRBV19 and TRBJ2-6; tentative D call: TRBD2 (5 bases). Germline CDR1 is LNHDA and CDR2 is SQIVND (reference sequence). The length of the CDR3 is 15 residues. Trimming stripped 5 bases from V and 5 bases from J, with 13 bases between. CDR3 residues: CASSENGVRANVLTF. CDR3 bases: TGTGCCAGTAGTGAAAACGGGGTCCGGGCCAACGTCCTGACTTTC.

The V gene is TRBV6-5, the J gene TRBJ2-5; TRBD1 is a possible D gene (6 bases). This CDR3 region has 16 residues. Germline CDR1 MNHEY, CDR2 SVGAGI. Trimming took 6 bases from V and 0 from J, leaving 17 bases between them. CDR3 region: CASRYRDKGYQETQYF. The CDR3 coding sequence is TGTGCCAGCAGGTACAGGGACAAGGGATACCAAGAGACCCAGTACTTC.

The chain recombines TRBV10-3 with TRBJ2-1; D perhaps matches TRBD2 (6 bases). Germline V gene lookup returns CDR1 ENHRY and CDR2 SYGVKD. The CDR3 sequence is 13 residues long. Trimming removed 2 bases from V and 9 bases from J, with 11 bases in between. Written as DNA, the CDR3 is TGTGCCATCAGTGAGATTAGCGGTAGTGAGCAGTTCTTC. This translates into CAISEISGSEQFF.

The chain is built from TRBV5-1 and TRBJ2-1, with a weak D call TRBD1 (6 bases). Germline assignment: CDR1 SGHRS and CDR2 YFSETQ. The V end was cut by 2 bases, the J end by 6 bases, with 9 bases between. The CDR3 contains 13 residues. In nucleotides, the CDR3 is TGCGCCAGCAGCTTCGCCAGGGGCAATGAGCAGTTCTTC. Residues: CASSFARGNEQFF. Based on the CDR3 plus reference TRBV5-1 and TRBJ2-1, the full variable domain is KAGVTQTPRYLIKTRGQQVTLSCSPISGHRSVSWYQQTPGQGLQFLFEYFSETQRNKGNFPGRFSGRQFSNSRSEMNVSTLELGDSALYLCASSFARGNEQFFGPGTRLTVL.

The rearrangement uses TRBV7-2 and TRBJ1-3; a weak D match, TRBD1 (6 bases). Germline loops: CDR1 SGHTA, CDR2 FQGNSA. Trimming took off 9 bases at V and 0 bases at J, with 15 bases between the two ends. The length of the CDR3 is 15 residues. CDR3 loop: CASLKDRLSGNTIYF. In DNA form, the CDR3 reads TGTGCCAGTTTAAAGGACAGACTCTCTGGAAACACCATATATTTT.